This T cell receptor beta chain was obtained from a study of OX40 agonist ivuxolimab in advanced cancers. Study outcomes and limitations: Average numbers of expanded clones were greater in CD8+ T cells than in CD4+.

Profiling relied on immunoSEQ multiplex PCR, and the TCRdb table lists in-frame clones only, not all of them. The table has about 20,000 clones, approximately 81% seen once; the top ten hold roughly 23%. Comments on this clone: What it binds is not known.

Source: CD4+ or CD8+ T cells sorted from blood, taken in a trial of the OX40 agonist ivuxolimab. The clonotype comes from an adult with an advanced solid tumor such as melanoma, head and neck, liver or kidney cancer.

CDR3 DNA: TGTGCCAGTAGTATGAGCTCAGGGGTGTACAATGAGCAGTTCTTC. It translates to CASSMSSGVYNEQFF. The chain uses TRBV19 and TRBJ2-1; weak D call: TRBD1 (6 bases). V was clipped by 3 bases and J by 4 bases, with 13 bases between them. In germline, CDR1 is LNHDA, CDR2 SQIVND (reference sequence). CDR3 length: 15 amino acids.